Shown below are 14 T cell receptor beta chains from a single sample sequenced in a study of blood T cells in healthy people across ages. PCR was performed a second time for roughly 7 to 11 cycles using a sample-barcoded 5' primer and a J-beta primer mix. A single record per CDR3 protein comes from TCRdb applying MiXCR to the 5' RACE reads. The data contain 1.5 million to 2 million distinct CDR3 sequences, 28% of them singletons. Material for sequencing was blood. These receptors were collected from a woman in her thirties in good health.

The chain has TRBV4-1 and TRBJ1-1, with D perhaps TRBD1 (6 bases). The V end lost 1 base, the J end lost 7 bases, and 10 bases lay between the germline ends. The CDR3 has 13 residues. From germline, CDR1 is MGHRA and CDR2 YSYEKL. The CDR3 spells CASSQGGAGEAFF. Here the CDR3 DNA reads TGCGCCAGCAGCCAAGGGGGGGCGGGTGAAGCTTTCTTT.

The table lists this clonotype with a few counts. J is TRBJ1-2 and V is TRBV20-1; no reliable D call. Germline loops: CDR1 DFQATT, CDR2 SNEGSKA (reference sequence). The CDR3 consists of 14 residues. V was clipped by 5 bases and J by 0 bases, with 13 bases between them. The CDR3 reads CSAPMGYPNYGYTF. The CDR3 region has the DNA TGCAGTGCTCCTATGGGCTACCCTAACTATGGCTACACCTTC.

This clonotype was seen just once. V and J are TRBV29-1 and TRBJ1-1, with no clear D. This CDR3 is built from 13 residues. V lost 7 bases and J lost 6, with 18 bases in between. Germline CDR1 SQVTM, CDR2 ANQGSEA. CDR3: CSASPHLKPEAFF. DNA for the CDR3: TGCAGCGCCTCCCCGCATCTTAAACCTGAAGCTTTCTTT.

This clonotype has just one count. The chain carries TRBV19 and TRBJ2-5; D is unresolved. V was cut by 4 bases and J by 4 bases, with 25 bases left in between. Per germline, CDR1 LNHDA and CDR2 SQIVND (reference sequence). The CDR3 extends over 18 amino acids. The CDR3 DNA reads TGTGCCAGTAGTACGAATGAGGCACAGCCGTACCTCCGAGAGACCCAGTACTTC. This gives the protein CASSTNEAQPYLRETQYF.

This chain links TRBV12-3 or TRBV12-4 with TRBJ2-1, with 11 positions matching TRBD1. CDR3 size: 14 residues. Trimming removed 6 bases from V and 7 bases from J; junction bases left unmatched: 5. This CDR3 reads CASRDRGPGNEQFF. CDR3 DNA: TGTGCCAGCAGGGACAGGGGGCCTGGAAATGAGCAGTTCTTC.

This clonotype was detected only a few times. This rearrangement joins TRBV11-2 to TRBJ2-1; D might be TRBD2 (6 bases). Germline V lookup: CDR1 SGHAT, CDR2 FQNNGV. V shed 1 base and J shed 5 bases, with 15 bases lying between them. The CDR3 loop spans 16 amino acids. CDR3 sequence: CASSLVRGKSNNEQFF. DNA of the CDR3: TGTGCCAGCAGCTTAGTTCGGGGGAAGTCGAACAATGAGCAGTTCTTC. The full variable domain, completed using reference TRBV11-2 and TRBJ2-1, is EAGVAQSPRYKIIEKRQSVAFWCNPISGHATLYWYQQILGQGPKLLIQFQNNGVVDDSQLPKDRFSAERLKGVDSTLKIQPAKLEDSAVYLCASSLVRGKSNNEQFFGPGTRLTVL.

This clonotype has a handful of counts. The V and J genes are TRBV10-3 and TRBJ1-1; possible D gene TRBD1, 6 bases. The CDR3 covers 15 residues. Looked up from germline, CDR1 is ENHRY and CDR2 is SYGVKD. V was shortened by 3 bases and J by 3 bases, with 14 bases between the two germline ends. The CDR3 DNA follows: TGTGCCATCAGTGAACAGGGTGGTGATTACACTGAAGCTTTCTTT. Its translation: CAISEQGGDYTEAFF.

This clonotype was observed a single time. A clone one base away is much larger, so this may be a read error. The chain uses TRBV9 and TRBJ2-1; D gene uncertain. The CDR3 runs 11 residues. The ends were cut back, 2 bases at V and 6 bases at J, with 3 bases in the middle. CDR1 is SGDLS and CDR2 is YYNGEE in the germline V gene. The CDR3 spells CASSVTNEQFF. DNA of the CDR3: TGTGCCAGCAGCGTGACCAATGAGCAGTTCTTC.

V gene TRBV4-3 combines with J gene TRBJ2-1; D not certain. CDR1 LGHNA and CDR2 YSLEER come from the germline V gene. Trimming took 0 bases from V and 8 from J, leaving 14 bases between them. The CDR3 is 15 residues long. The CDR3 DNA follows: TGCGCCAGCAGCCAAGATCGTGGTGGTGGGGATGAGCAGTTCTTC. Protein sequence: CASSQDRGGGDEQFF.

This chain uses TRBV29-1 with TRBJ2-3, with D possibly TRBD1 on 5 matching bases. Trimming left V 4 bases short and J 1 base short, with 15 bases between. This CDR3 comprises 15 residues. Germline values: CDR1 SQVTM, CDR2 ANQGSEA. In nucleotides, the CDR3 is TGCAGCGTTGGGACCCTAGACAGACGCACAGATACGCAGTATTTT. It encodes CSVGTLDRRTDTQYF.

This clonotype has more than one count but fewer than ten. The J gene is TRBJ2-1, the V gene TRBV5-6; tentative D call: TRBD2 (6 bases). With 2 bases removed from V and 10 bases from J, the gap between germline ends came to 13 bases. CDR1 SGHDT and CDR2 YYEEEE come from the germline V gene. The CDR3 totals 13 residues. The DNA for the CDR3 is TGTGCCAGCAGCTTTCAGCGGGTAGGGGAGCAGTTCTTC. This gives the protein CASSFQRVGEQFF.

For this clonotype: The junction departs from germline at one end; a sequencing error may be responsible. V usage is TRBV6-1 and J usage is TRBJ2-1; TRBD2 matches 12 bases. CDR1 is MNHNS and CDR2 is SASEGT in the germline V gene. The CDR3 is made up of 15 amino acids. CDR3 protein: CACSASSGGADEQFF. CDR3 DNA sequence: TGTGCCTGCAGTGCATCTAGCGGGGGGGCCGATGAGCAGTTCTTC.

This clonotype was detected only once. This chain links TRBV7-9 with TRBJ1-4; 8 positions agree with TRBD1. CDR3 size: 15 residues. The V segment lost 2 bases and the J segment 8 bases; nucleotides outside the gene matches: 7. Germline V gives CDR1 SEHNR, CDR2 FQNEAQ (reference sequence). CDR3: CASSLTQGAGEKLFF. CDR3 DNA: TGTGCCAGCAGCTTAACGCAGGGGGCCGGGGAAAAACTGTTTTTT.

This clonotype was seen more than once but under ten times. The V call is TRBV18, the J call TRBJ1-1; 8 bases match TRBD1. Looked up from germline, CDR1 is KGHSH and CDR2 is LQKENI. This CDR3 is 16 amino acids long. J lost 6 bases, V lost 6 bases, and 15 bases had no gene match. The CDR3 coding sequence is TGTGCCAGCTCGCCGACAGGGGCCTACGGTATGGCTGAAGCTTTCTTT. The encoded protein is CASSPTGAYGMAEAFF.